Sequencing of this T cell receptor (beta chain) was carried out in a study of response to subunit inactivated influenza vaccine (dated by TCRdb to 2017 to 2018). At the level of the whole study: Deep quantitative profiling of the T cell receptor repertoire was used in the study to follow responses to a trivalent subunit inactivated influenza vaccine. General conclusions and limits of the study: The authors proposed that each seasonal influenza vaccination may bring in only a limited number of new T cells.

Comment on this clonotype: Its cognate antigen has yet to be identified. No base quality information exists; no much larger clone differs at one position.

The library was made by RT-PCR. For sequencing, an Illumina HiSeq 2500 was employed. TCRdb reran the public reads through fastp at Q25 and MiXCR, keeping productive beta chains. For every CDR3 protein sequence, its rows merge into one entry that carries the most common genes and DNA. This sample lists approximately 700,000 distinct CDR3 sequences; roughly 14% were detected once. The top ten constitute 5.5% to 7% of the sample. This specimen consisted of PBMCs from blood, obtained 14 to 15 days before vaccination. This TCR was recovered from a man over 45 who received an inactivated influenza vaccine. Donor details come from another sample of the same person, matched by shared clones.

The CDR3 reads CASSYRLTSGGPDTQYF. The DNA reads TGTGCCAGCAGTTACCGACTGACTAGCGGGGGACCAGATACGCAGTATTTT. The V and J segments used are TRBV6-5 and TRBJ2-3; 12 junctional bases match TRBD2. The germline V gene encodes CDR1 MNHEY and CDR2 SVGAGI. Inclusive of the bounding cysteine and phenylalanine, the CDR3 is 17 residues long. The read is trimmed to its CDR3 DNA, 51 bases read in frame from base 1. V is trimmed back by 2 bases and J by 4 bases, and the junction contains 7 bases that no gene match accounts for.